This T cell receptor (beta chain) was sequenced during a study of T cell responses to AZD1222 COVID-19 vaccine. The V gene's germline CDR1 is MDHEN and CDR2 SYDVKM. The CDR3 contains 14 residues. V shed 4 bases, J shed 10 bases, and the junction held 7 bases outside the gene matches. Second-dose recipients at about 4 or about 12 weeks were treated as one pooled group. Study-level points and caveats: Spike-specific TCR breadth and depth grew following two AZD1222 doses.

The sample holds one count of this clone. What it recognizes is unknown. Using immunoSEQ multiplex PCR, the repertoire was profiled, and TCRdb retains in-frame clones only, with some absent. The sample comprises about 34,000 clones, around 78% of which are singletons, and 4.5% to 5.5% rests with the top ten. This sequence originates from an adult who received the AZD1222 COVID-19 vaccine. V is TRBV28 and J is TRBJ1-6, with 7 bases fitting TRBD1. Here the sequenced sample was peripheral blood, taken 28 days after the second AZD1222 dose. Here the CDR3 reads CASSYRDRGSPLHF. As DNA, the CDR3 is TGTGCCAGCAGTTACAGGGACAGAGGGTCACCCCTCCACTTT. The full variable domain, with the rest looked up from reference TRBV28 and TRBJ1-6, is DVKVTQSSRYLVKRTGEKVFLECVQDMDHENMFWYRQDPGLGLRLIYFSYDVKMKEKGDIPEGYSVSREKKERFSLILESASTNQTSMYLCASSYRDRGSPLHFGNGTRLTVT.